Reported below is one T cell receptor (beta chain). V was trimmed by 4 bases and J by 7 bases, leaving 8 bases between them. The CDR3 sequence is 12 residues long. Germline V CDR1 and CDR2: LNHNV, YYDKDF (reference sequence). This entry is derived from a study of blood T cell repertoires in COVID-19. Study as a whole: PBMCs, B-cell-depleted T cells, or T cells provided the cDNA or gDNA that made up the material.

Source study methods: Nucleated cell counts were estimated from reference gene primer amplification. The data were produced by immunoSEQ multiplex PCR, yet TCRdb's version contains in-frame clones alone and is incomplete. V, J and clone size are those of that table, while D and trimming were read from the DNA. The repertoire holds around 120,000 clones, with about three quarters as singletons. This sequence joins TRBV15 and TRBJ2-1; D not certain. Sequencing was carried out using peripheral blood. The receptor comes from a human donor with acute or convalescent COVID-19. The donor label of this sample is uncertain. The CDR3 here is CATSNLRNEQFF. The CDR3 DNA is TGTGCCACCAGCAACCTACGGAATGAGCAGTTCTTC.